In its sample, the clone carrying this TCR beta chain was seen a few times. Germline CDR1 MNHEY, CDR2 SVGAGI. The CDR3 runs 13 residues. The V end lost 6 bases, the J end lost 1 base, and 9 bases lay between the germline ends. This entry comes from a study of T cell repertoires in cytomegalovirus infection. TCRdb itself ran the reads through MiXCR, one entry per CDR3 protein. The table records under 100,000 distinct CDR3 sequences, more than 3.5% of them present only once. The sample taken for sequencing was PBMCs. The source of this sequence is a human donor in good health (CMV status not recorded). Some clones in this sample may be carry-over from other donors' samples. The chain recombines TRBV6-5 with TRBJ1-1; the D is unclear. The CDR3 nucleotides are TGTGCCAGCAGAGCGCAAGGGAACACTGAAGCTTTCTTT. Translating it yields CASRAQGNTEAFF.